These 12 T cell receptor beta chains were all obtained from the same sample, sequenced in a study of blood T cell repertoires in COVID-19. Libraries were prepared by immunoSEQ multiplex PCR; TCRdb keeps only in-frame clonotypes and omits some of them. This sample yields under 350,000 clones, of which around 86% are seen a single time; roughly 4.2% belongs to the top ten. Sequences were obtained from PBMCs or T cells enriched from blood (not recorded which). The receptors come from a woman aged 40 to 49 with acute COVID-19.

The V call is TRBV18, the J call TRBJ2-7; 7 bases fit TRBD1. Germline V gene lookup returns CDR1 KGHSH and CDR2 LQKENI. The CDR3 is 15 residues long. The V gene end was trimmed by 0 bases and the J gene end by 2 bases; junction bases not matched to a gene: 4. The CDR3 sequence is CASSPPNRGTYEQYF. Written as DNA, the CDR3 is TGTGCCAGCTCACCACCGAACAGGGGAACCTACGAGCAGTACTTC.

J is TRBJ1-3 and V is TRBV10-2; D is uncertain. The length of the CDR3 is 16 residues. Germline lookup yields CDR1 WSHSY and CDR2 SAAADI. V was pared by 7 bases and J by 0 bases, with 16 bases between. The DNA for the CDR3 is TGCGCCAGCACCCCGACTCTCGTGAGCTCTGGAAACACCATATATTTT. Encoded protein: CASTPTLVSSGNTIYF.

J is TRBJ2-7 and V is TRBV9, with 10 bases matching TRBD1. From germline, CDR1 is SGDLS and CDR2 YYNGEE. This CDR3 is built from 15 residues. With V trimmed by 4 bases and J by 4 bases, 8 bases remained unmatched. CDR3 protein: CASSPRDRGPYEQYF. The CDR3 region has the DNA TGTGCCAGCAGCCCCCGGGACAGGGGACCTTACGAGCAGTACTTC.

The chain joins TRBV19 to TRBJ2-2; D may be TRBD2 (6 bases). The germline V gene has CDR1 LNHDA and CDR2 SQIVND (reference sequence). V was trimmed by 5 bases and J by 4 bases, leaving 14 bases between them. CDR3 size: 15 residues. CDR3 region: CASSSPGGSTGELFF. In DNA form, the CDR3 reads TGTGCCAGTAGTTCCCCCGGGGGATCCACCGGGGAGCTGTTTTTT.

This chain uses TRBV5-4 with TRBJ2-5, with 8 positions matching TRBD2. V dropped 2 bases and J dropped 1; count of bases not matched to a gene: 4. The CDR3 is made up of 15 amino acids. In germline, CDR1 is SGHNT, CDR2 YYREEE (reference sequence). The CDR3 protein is CASSFPLAGQETQYF. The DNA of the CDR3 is TGTGCCAGCAGCTTCCCCCTAGCGGGCCAAGAGACCCAGTACTTC.

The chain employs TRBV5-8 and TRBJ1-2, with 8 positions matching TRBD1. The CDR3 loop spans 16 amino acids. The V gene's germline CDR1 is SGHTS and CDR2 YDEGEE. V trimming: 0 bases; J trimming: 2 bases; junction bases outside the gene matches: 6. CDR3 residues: CASSLVAPGGNYGYTF. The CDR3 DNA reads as TGTGCCAGCAGCTTGGTCGCGCCAGGGGGCAACTATGGCTACACCTTC.

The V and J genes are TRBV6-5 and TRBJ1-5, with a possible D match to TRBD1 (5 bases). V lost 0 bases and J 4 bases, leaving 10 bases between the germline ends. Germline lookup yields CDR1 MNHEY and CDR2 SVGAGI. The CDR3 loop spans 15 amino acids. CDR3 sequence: CASSYSSPGNQPQHF. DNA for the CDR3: TGTGCCAGCAGTTACTCAAGTCCAGGGAATCAGCCCCAGCATTTT.

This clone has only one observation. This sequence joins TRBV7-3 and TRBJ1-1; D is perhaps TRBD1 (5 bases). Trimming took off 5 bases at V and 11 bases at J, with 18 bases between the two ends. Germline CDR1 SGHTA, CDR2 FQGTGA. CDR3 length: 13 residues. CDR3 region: CASSPGGGTRAFF. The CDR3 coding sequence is TGTGCCAGCAGCCCCGGCGGCGGGACCAGGGCTTTCTTT.

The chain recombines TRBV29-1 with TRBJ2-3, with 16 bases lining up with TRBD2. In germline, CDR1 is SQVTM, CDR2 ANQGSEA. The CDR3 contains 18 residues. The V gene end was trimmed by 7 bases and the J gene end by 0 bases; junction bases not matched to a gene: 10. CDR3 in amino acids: CSARGGLAGGLSTDTQYF. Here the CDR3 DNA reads TGCAGCGCCCGCGGGGGACTAGCGGGGGGGCTAAGCACAGATACGCAGTATTTT.

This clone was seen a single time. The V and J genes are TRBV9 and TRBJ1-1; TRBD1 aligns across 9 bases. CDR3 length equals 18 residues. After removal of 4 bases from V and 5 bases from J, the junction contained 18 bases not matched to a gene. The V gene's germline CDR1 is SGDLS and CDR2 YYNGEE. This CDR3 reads CASSPEGSTGGAGTEAFF. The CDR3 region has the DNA TGTGCCAGCAGCCCGGAGGGTAGCACAGGGGGCGCAGGGACTGAAGCTTTCTTT.

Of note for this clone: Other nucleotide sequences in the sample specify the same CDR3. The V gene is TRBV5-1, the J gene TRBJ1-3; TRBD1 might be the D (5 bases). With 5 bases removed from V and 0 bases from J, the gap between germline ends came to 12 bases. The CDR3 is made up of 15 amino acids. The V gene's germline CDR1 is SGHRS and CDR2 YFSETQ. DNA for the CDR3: TGCGCCAGCAGTTTAGACGGGGGCTCTGGAAACACCATATATTTT. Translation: CASSLDGGSGNTIYF.

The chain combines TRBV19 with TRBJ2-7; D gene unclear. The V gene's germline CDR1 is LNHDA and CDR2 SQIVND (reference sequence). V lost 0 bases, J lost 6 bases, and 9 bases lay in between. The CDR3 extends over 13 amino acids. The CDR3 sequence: CASSIDLGFEQYF. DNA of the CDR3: TGTGCCAGTAGTATAGATCTCGGGTTCGAGCAGTACTTC.